The 29 T cell receptor beta chains presented below share a single source sample, sequenced in a study of regulatory T cells in long-lasting Graves disease. Stated time point: persistent/refractory GD, antithyroid drugs over 5 years with positive TRAb. Generation of the TCR library employed RNA extracted from PBMCs. HTBI primers from iRepertoire and Arm-PCR of CDR3 regions yielded the TCR beta libraries. TCRdb ran MiXCR on the multiplex PCR reads and lists one entry per CDR3 protein. The sample has 600,000 to 850,000 distinct CDR3 sequences, 30% seen once. The sequencing here drew on peripheral blood mononuclear cells (PBMCs), taken when the disease was refractory, from a patient treated with antithyroid drugs. The receptors shown here come from a female donor with Graves disease.

The gene calls are TRBV6-9 and TRBJ1-2, with D maybe TRBD1 (5 bases). The CDR3 has 16 residues. The V gene lost 4 bases and the J gene lost 3 bases, with 18 bases spanning the gap. Germline V gives CDR1 MNHGY, CDR2 SVAAGI. The CDR3 DNA is TGTGCCAGCAGTTCCCCCCCGGGACCTATTGACTATGGCTACACCTTC. Translated, it gives CASSSPPGPIDYGYTF.

This clonotype was detected ten times or more. The rearrangement joins TRBV27 to TRBJ1-2; D perhaps matches TRBD1 (5 bases). The CDR3 consists of 18 residues. Germline V gene data show CDR1 as MNHEY and CDR2 as SMNVEV (reference sequence). The V and J ends lost 5 bases and 5 bases respectively, with 27 bases between them. CDR3 protein: CASSRRLGPNLGEYGYTF. The CDR3 region has the DNA TGTGCCAGCAGTCGAAGACTAGGACCCAACCTAGGGGAGTATGGCTACACCTTC.

This clonotype turned up a few times. The V call is TRBV25-1, the J call TRBJ1-1; maybe TRBD1 (5 bases). Germline loops: CDR1 MGHDK, CDR2 SYGVNS. The V and J ends lost 2 bases and 5 bases respectively, with 15 bases between them. This CDR3 region has 15 residues. CDR3 protein: CASSETLRDGTEAFF. CDR3 bases: TGTGCCAGCAGTGAAACTCTCAGGGACGGAACTGAAGCTTTCTTT.

In its sample, this clonotype was seen a few times. A read error may explain this, as a much larger clone is one base away. The CDR3 sequence: CASRPDRVYGYTF. DNA of the CDR3: TGTGCCAGCAGACCTGACAGGGTCTATGGCTACACCTTC. V is TRBV5-6 and J is TRBJ1-2; 7 positions agree with TRBD1. After removal of 5 bases from V and 4 bases from J, the junction contained 5 bases not matched to a gene. Germline lookup yields CDR1 SGHDT and CDR2 YYEEEE. The CDR3 is made up of 13 amino acids.

In this sample, this clonotype turned up once. V usage is TRBV29-1 and J usage is TRBJ1-2; D not resolved. Looked up from germline, CDR1 is SQVTM and CDR2 is ANQGSEA. Trimming removed 0 bases at V and 3 bases at J, with 14 bases between. The length of the CDR3 is 15 residues. This CDR3 is CSVEEGKGSYYGYTF. The CDR3 coding sequence is TGCAGCGTTGAAGAGGGGAAGGGCTCCTACTATGGCTACACCTTC.

J is TRBJ1-3 and V is TRBV20-1, with a weak D call TRBD1 (5 bases). This CDR3 has 14 amino acids. Trimming pared 3 bases from V and 8 bases from J, leaving 17 bases between. Germline assignment: CDR1 DFQATT and CDR2 SNEGSKA (reference sequence). This chain's CDR3 is CSASWDEVGHTIYF. In nucleotides, the CDR3 is TGCAGTGCTAGCTGGGACGAAGTGGGGCACACCATATATTTT.

The gene calls are TRBV3-1 and TRBJ2-1; D perhaps matches TRBD2 (6 bases). V lost 5 bases to trimming and J lost 0 bases, with 11 bases between them. The CDR3 runs to 15 residues. Germline V lookup: CDR1 LGHDT, CDR2 YNNKEL (reference sequence). Written as DNA, the CDR3 is TGTGCCAGCAGCGGACCCGGGAGCTCCTACAATGAGCAGTTCTTC. This translates into CASSGPGSSYNEQFF.

The chain employs TRBV7-9 and TRBJ2-5; tentative D call: TRBD1 (7 bases). The V and J ends lost 2 bases and 4 bases respectively, with 14 bases between them. CDR1 and CDR2 from the germline V gene are SEHNR and FQNEAQ (reference sequence). CDR3 size: 15 residues. CDR3 in amino acids: CASSLSGDSGETQYF. The CDR3 bases are TGTGCCAGCAGCTTATCGGGGGACAGCGGAGAGACCCAGTACTTC.

The V gene is TRBV5-1, the J gene TRBJ1-6; D possibly corresponds to TRBD1 (5 bases). V was cut by 4 bases and J by 10 bases, with 15 bases left in between. Germline lookup yields CDR1 SGHRS and CDR2 YFSETQ. This CDR3 is built from 14 residues. CDR3 nucleotide sequence: TGCGCCAGCAGCCCGGTAGGGGATGGCTCACCCCTCCACTTT. The encoded protein is CASSPVGDGSPLHF.

This clonotype was counted many times. The rearrangement uses TRBV30 and TRBJ1-2, with 7 bases identical to TRBD1. Germline V CDR1 and CDR2: GTSNPN, SVGIG (reference sequence). Unmatched junction bases numbered 7, after V lost 8 bases and J lost 4 bases. The CDR3 is 12 amino acids. The CDR3 nucleotides read TGTGCCCATACGACAGGGCCCTATGGCTACACCTTC. Translating gives CAHTTGPYGYTF.

This clonotype was observed at least ten times. The DNA for the CDR3 is TGTGCCAGCAGTGAAAGTCCGCCAGGGAAGTCACCCCTCCACTTT. Its translation is CASSESPPGKSPLHF. This sequence joins TRBV2 and TRBJ1-6, with D possibly matching TRBD1 (5 bases). The germline V gene has CDR1 SNHLY and CDR2 FYNNEI. The CDR3 runs 15 residues. Trimming stripped 2 bases from V and 10 bases from J, with 15 bases between.

V and J are TRBV30 and TRBJ2-5; D may be TRBD2 (6 bases). Trimming cost V 0 bases and J 5 bases, with 10 bases left between them. The CDR3 length is 13 residues. CDR1 is GTSNPN, CDR2 SVGIG, per germline (reference sequence). CDR3 sequence: CAWSVVGTETQYF. In DNA, the CDR3 is TGTGCCTGGAGTGTAGTCGGGACTGAGACCCAGTACTTC. Full variable domain (missing parts from reference TRBV30 and TRBJ2-5): SQTIHQWPATLVQPVGSPLSLECTVEGTSNPNLYWYRQAAGRGLQLLFYSVGIGQISSEVPQNLSASRPQDRQFILSSKKLLLSDSGFYLCAWSVVGTETQYFGPGTRLLVL.

There are many counts of this clonotype. V usage is TRBV7-3 and J usage is TRBJ1-1; D possibly corresponds to TRBD1 (5 bases). V gave up 4 bases and J gave up 2 bases, with 17 bases separating them. The CDR3 loop spans 16 amino acids. Germline V CDR1 and CDR2: SGHTA, FQGTGA. CDR3 loop: CASSSLGRGANTEAFF. CDR3 DNA sequence: TGTGCCAGCAGCTCTCTGGGGCGGGGAGCAAACACTGAAGCTTTCTTT.

A few counts support this clonotype. This sequence joins TRBV27 and TRBJ1-5, with D perhaps matching TRBD1 (6 bases). Trimming pared 5 bases from V and 8 bases from J, leaving 19 bases between. The germline V gene has CDR1 MNHEY and CDR2 SMNVEV (reference sequence). The CDR3 covers 15 residues. CDR3 loop: CASSLHSGGFEPQHF. The CDR3 nucleotides read TGTGCCAGCAGTCTGCACTCGGGGGGCTTTGAGCCCCAGCATTTT.

V usage is TRBV6-1 and J usage is TRBJ2-2; D is unresolved. The CDR3 covers 14 residues. Germline CDR1 reads MNHNS; CDR2 reads SASEGT. Trimming took 6 bases from V and 2 from J, leaving 10 bases between them. DNA for the CDR3: TGTGCCAGCAGGGCCGGCGACAACACCGGGGAGCTGTTTTTT. Encoded protein: CASRAGDNTGELFF.

The V call is TRBV12-3 or TRBV12-4, the J call TRBJ2-2, with D maybe TRBD2 (5 bases). This CDR3 has 14 residues. V was shortened by 6 bases and J by 4 bases, with 12 bases between the two germline ends. CDR3 sequence (DNA): TGTGCCAGCAGGGGTCAGGCGGGCACCGGGGAGCTGTTTTTT. This codes for CASRGQAGTGELFF.

This clonotype occurred a few times. Lacking the conserved final phenylalanine or tryptophan, this CDR3 likely reflects a read error. The chain couples TRBV6-1 to TRBJ1-1; D may be TRBD1 (5 bases). Germline V lookup: CDR1 MNHNS, CDR2 SASEGT. With 5 bases removed from V and 4 bases from J, the gap between germline ends came to 14 bases. The CDR3 contains 14 residues. The CDR3 DNA sequence: TGTGCCAGCAGTCGCGGACCGGGGGGCACTGAAGCTTTCCTT. This gives the protein CASSRGPGGTEAFL.

J is TRBJ1-3 and V is TRBV7-9; TRBD1 agrees at 7 bases. The CDR3 is 17 residues long. Trimming removed 2 bases from V and 0 bases from J; junction bases left unmatched: 7. In germline, CDR1 is SEHNR, CDR2 FQNEAQ (reference sequence). The CDR3 bases are TGTGCCAGCAGCTTATGGACAGGCTCAAGCTCTGGAAACACCATATATTTT. It encodes CASSLWTGSSSGNTIYF.

This clonotype was recorded a few times. The rearrangement joins TRBV20-1 to TRBJ2-2; 7 nucleotides line up with TRBD2. V lost 0 bases and J lost 0; bases outside the gene matches: 4. Germline V gene data show CDR1 as DFQATT and CDR2 as SNEGSKA (reference sequence). CDR3 length: 16 amino acids. As DNA, the CDR3 is TGCAGTGCTAGAGACGCAGCGGGGCCGAACACCGGGGAGCTGTTTTTT. Its protein is CSARDAAGPNTGELFF.

The genes are TRBV29-1 and TRBJ2-5; 9 bases agree with TRBD2. The CDR3 runs 18 residues. Unmatched junction bases numbered 21, after V lost 7 bases and J lost 3 bases. The germline CDR1 and CDR2 sequences are SQVTM and ANQGSEA. DNA of the CDR3: TGCAGCGGGCCAGTAGCGGGAGCCGATTTTTTGGGTGAAGAGACCCAGTACTTC. This encodes CSGPVAGADFLGEETQYF.

This clonotype was recorded at least ten times. The V call is TRBV12-3 or TRBV12-4, the J call TRBJ2-5; 10 nucleotides match TRBD1. V shed 1 base, J shed 2 bases, and the junction held 4 bases outside the gene matches. The CDR3 consists of 16 residues. CDR3 nucleotides: TGTGCCAGCAGTTTAGGGGGGACAGGGGTACAAGAGACCCAGTACTTC. Translated: CASSLGGTGVQETQYF.

This clonotype was counted a single time. This may stem from a read error, because a much larger clone lies one nucleotide away. The gene calls are TRBV12-3 or TRBV12-4 and TRBJ1-5; D remains unclear. The CDR3 totals 16 residues. The CDR3 DNA is TGTGCCAGCAGTCCAGTGGTAGGTTATAGCGATCAGCCCCAGCATTTT. Its protein product is CASSPVVGYSDQPQHF.

The CDR3 is CASSPPAVVNQPQHF. Written as DNA, the CDR3 is TGTGCCAGCAGCCCCCCGGCGGTTGTCAATCAGCCCCAGCATTTT. The J gene is TRBJ1-5, the V gene TRBV7-2, with D uncertain. Trimming took off 5 bases at V and 3 bases at J, with 14 bases between the two ends. The CDR3 runs 15 residues. Germline CDR1 is SGHTA and CDR2 is FQGNSA.

The V call is TRBV10-1, the J call TRBJ2-5, with TRBD2 identical over 10 bases. The CDR3 loop spans 16 amino acids. Germline assignment: CDR1 WNHNN and CDR2 SYGVQD (reference sequence). The ends lost 6 bases at V and 7 bases at J; junction bases unmatched: 14. The CDR3 coding sequence is TGCGCCAGCAGAATTCCGGGACTAGCGCTCCGGGGGACCCAGTACTTC. Amino acid sequence: CASRIPGLALRGTQYF.

This clonotype was seen only a few times. V and J are TRBV10-1 and TRBJ1-1; D gene uncertain. V was pared by 6 bases and J by 1 base, with 9 bases between. Germline CDR1 WNHNN, CDR2 SYGVQD (reference sequence). The CDR3 runs 13 residues. The CDR3 loop reads CASREDGNTEAFF. CDR3 DNA sequence: TGCGCCAGCAGAGAGGACGGGAACACTGAAGCTTTCTTT.

This clonotype was counted ten times or more. The chain recombines TRBV28 with TRBJ1-1; D gene uncertain. Germline V gene sequence: CDR1 MDHEN, CDR2 SYDVKM. Trimming stripped 4 bases from V and 1 base from J, with 7 bases between. This CDR3 is 13 amino acids long. In DNA form, the CDR3 reads TGTGCCAGCAGTTCTACAAAGAACACTGAAGCTTTCTTT. It yields the protein CASSSTKNTEAFF.

This clonotype was seen a single time. The chain recombines TRBV6-2 or TRBV6-3 with TRBJ1-1; 9 bases are shared with TRBD1. The germline CDR1 and CDR2 sequences are MNHEY and SVGEGT. V trimming: 6 bases; J trimming: 1 base; junction bases outside the gene matches: 9. CDR3 length: 16 amino acids. CDR3 region: CASSAFGQGRNTEAFF. The CDR3 DNA reads TGTGCCAGCAGCGCCTTCGGACAGGGGCGGAACACTGAAGCTTTCTTT.

In this sample, this clonotype turned up a few times. V gene TRBV9 combines with J gene TRBJ2-2; 11 bases align to TRBD1. CDR3 length: 19 amino acids. Per the germline V gene, CDR1 is SGDLS and CDR2 is YYNGEE. V shed 2 bases, J shed 0 bases, and the junction held 9 bases outside the gene matches. CDR3 DNA sequence: TGTGCCAGCAGCGTTACTGGGACAGGGGGAACTCCGAACACCGGGGAGCTGTTTTTT. Its protein product is CASSVTGTGGTPNTGELFF.

Ten or more counts support this clonotype. The chain recombines TRBV27 with TRBJ2-7; D may correspond to TRBD1 or TRBD2 (5 bases each). The germline CDR1 and CDR2 sequences are MNHEY and SMNVEV (reference sequence). This CDR3 comprises 14 residues. V lost 4 bases and J 1 base, leaving 11 bases between the germline ends. The CDR3 DNA reads TGTGCCAGCAGTTCCGGGACGTATTCCTACGAGCAGTACTTC. Encoded protein: CASSSGTYSYEQYF.